Listed below are T cell receptor beta chains from one sample, sequenced in a study of blood T cell repertoires in COVID-19. Profiling relied on immunoSEQ multiplex PCR, and the TCRdb table lists in-frame clones only, not all of them. The table has over 35,000 clones, approximately 80% seen once. Sequenced input: peripheral blood. These TCRs come from a human donor in a cohort sampled during active COVID-19. Each CDR3 is given with its conserved first and last residue. Each record gives: V gene, J gene, clone size, D gene, CDR3 protein, CDR3 DNA. D genes are given only for firm matches. Not all rows give a size; the values are once, few, many and, for expanded clones, a class.

TRBV4-2	TRBJ2-3	few	.	CASSQEQGRGITDTQYF	TGTGCCAGCAGCCAAGAGCAAGGCCGGGGGATCACAGATACGCAGTATTTT
TRBV24-1	TRBJ2-3	.	.	CATSDFGNTQYF	TGTGCCACCAGTGATTTCGGGAATACGCAGTATTTT
TRBV19	TRBJ2-7	.	TRBD2	CANQRGPNSYEQYF	TGTGCCAATCAGCGGGGACCCAACTCCTACGAGCAGTACTTC
TRBV9	TRBJ1-5	.	.	CASSGGVSGNQPQHF	TGTGCCAGCAGCGGGGGGGTGAGTGGCAATCAGCCCCAGCATTTT
TRBV29-1	TRBJ1-1	.	.	CSTGHPNTEAFF	TGCAGCACGGGACATCCGAACACTGAAGCTTTCTTT
TRBV27	TRBJ1-1	.	TRBD1	CASRRYRGPNTEAFF	TGTGCCAGCAGGCGATACAGGGGGCCGAACACTGAAGCTTTCTTT
TRBV2	TRBJ2-7	.	TRBD1	CASSLQTGKHEQYF	TGTGCCAGCAGCCTTCAGACAGGGAAGCACGAGCAGTACTTC
TRBV7-2	TRBJ2-5	once	TRBD1	CASSWQTGKETQYF	TGTGCCAGCAGCTGGCAGACAGGGAAAGAGACCCAGTACTTC
TRBV5-4	TRBJ2-7	.	TRBD2	CASSTGLGIPYEQYF	TGTGCCAGCAGCACGGGACTAGGAATACCCTACGAGCAGTACTTC
TRBV5-1	TRBJ2-3	.	.	CASSWGEDTQYF	TGCGCCAGCAGCTGGGGGGAGGATACGCAGTATTTT
TRBV24-1	TRBJ1-5	.	.	CATAGSGNQPQHF	TGTGCCACCGCCGGGTCGGGCAATCAGCCCCAGCATTTT
TRBV5-6	TRBJ1-1	.	.	CASGRGSANTEAFF	TGTGCCAGTGGGAGGGGGTCAGCGAACACTGAAGCTTTCTTT
TRBV6-1	TRBJ2-5	.	.	CASSEQGETQYF	TGTGCCAGCAGTGAACAGGGAGAGACCCAGTACTTC
TRBV6-6	TRBJ2-7	.	.	CASMRDLSSYEQYF	TGTGCCAGCATGCGGGACTTGAGCTCCTACGAGCAGTACTTC
TRBV11-2	TRBJ1-2	once	.	CASSLAGAYGYTF	TGTGCCAGCAGCTTAGCAGGGGCCTATGGCTACACCTTC
TRBV5-4	TRBJ2-5	.	TRBD1	CASSFIQGRETQYF	TGTGCCAGCAGCTTTATACAGGGGAGAGAGACCCAGTACTTC
TRBV19	TRBJ1-3	.	.	CASTSLGNTIYF	TGTGCCAGTACCTCACTTGGAAACACCATATATTTT
TRBV4-2	TRBJ1-6	few	.	CASSPPGVPPLHF	TGTGCCAGCAGCCCCCCGGGGGTGCCACCCCTCCACTTT
TRBV29-1	TRBJ2-7	.	.	CSVEGVGVHEQYF	TGCAGCGTTGAAGGAGTCGGGGTTCACGAGCAGTACTTC
TRBV11-3	TRBJ1-2	.	.	CASSLGGSGYTF	TGTGCCAGCAGCTTAGGGGGCAGCGGCTACACCTTC
TRBV19	TRBJ2-1	once	.	CASNTGGPNEQFF	TGTGCCAGTAATACCGGGGGACCCAATGAGCAGTTCTTC
TRBV3-1/TRBV3-2	TRBJ2-3	.	.	CASSQGSAGDTQYF	TGTGCCAGCAGCCAAGGGAGTGCGGGAGATACGCAGTATTTT
TRBV7-9	TRBJ1-6	.	.	CASSLRGSPLHF	TGTGCCAGCAGCCTCAGGGGTTCACCCCTCCACTTT
TRBV18	TRBJ2-5	.	TRBD1	CASSPLTGPEETQYF	TGTGCCAGCTCACCACTGACAGGGCCGGAGGAGACCCAGTACTTC
TRBV6-5	TRBJ2-1	.	TRBD1	CASTPSRGQGAEQFF	TGTGCCAGCACCCCCAGCAGGGGACAGGGCGCTGAGCAGTTCTTC
TRBV7-3	TRBJ2-1	.	TRBD2	CASSSGMGNEQFF	TGTGCCAGCAGTAGCGGGATGGGAAATGAGCAGTTCTTC
TRBV5-1	TRBJ1-2	.	TRBD1	CASSGGTGKNYGYTF	TGCGCCAGCAGCGGTGGGACAGGGAAAAACTATGGCTACACCTTC